This paragraph covers one TCR beta chain sequence. Trimming removed 2 bases from V and 4 bases from J, with 12 bases in between. Germline CDR1 MNHEY, CDR2 SMNVEV (reference sequence). The length of the CDR3 is 14 residues. This sample stems from a study of OX40 agonist ivuxolimab in advanced cancers. Study details: Six ivuxolimab dose levels, 0.01 to 10 mg/kg, were given intravenously every 2 weeks. Dose-escalation patients were diagnosed with hepatocellular carcinoma, melanoma, renal cell cancer or head and neck cancer.

This table comes from immunoSEQ multiplex PCR, and its TCRdb copy is limited to in-frame clones, with some not included. This table has 70,000 to 85,000 clones, 94% appearing once. The sample consisted of CD4+ or CD8+ T cells sorted from blood, taken in a trial of the OX40 agonist ivuxolimab. This TCR derives from an adult with an advanced solid tumor such as melanoma, head and neck, liver or kidney cancer. The chain joins TRBV27 to TRBJ2-7, with D perhaps assigned TRBD1 or TRBD2 (5 bases each). The CDR3, as DNA: TGTGCCAGCAGTTTACAGGGTGAGGGTTACGAGCAGTACTTC. This gives the protein CASSLQGEGYEQYF.